Listed below are T cell receptor beta chains from one sample, sequenced in a study of PD-1 blockade in classical Hodgkin lymphoma. Assay: immunoSEQ multiplex PCR; the TCRdb copy retains only in-frame clones and omits some. The sample records 30,000 to 35,000 clones, 80% to 95% being singletons. Sequencing used CD4+ T cells from blood, obtained at baseline. These receptor sequences come from a human donor with classical Hodgkin lymphoma. Both conserved end residues are part of each CDR3. A D gene is named only where the DNA matches it firmly. The size field is filled for only some rows; it gives once, few, many or a size class.

v_call: TRBV6-1
j_call: TRBJ1-4
clone_size: NA
d_call: NA
cdr3_aa: CASSVFGQAATNEKLFF
cdr3_nt: TGTGCCAGCAGTGTATTTGGGCAGGCCGCAACTAATGAAAAACTGTTTTTT

v_call: TRBV18
j_call: TRBJ2-2
clone_size: once
d_call: NA
cdr3_aa: CASSQLAGLTGLNTGELFF
cdr3_nt: TGTGCCAGCTCACAACTCGCCGGCTTAACGGGGCTTAACACCGGGGAGCTGTTTTTT

v_call: TRBV19
j_call: TRBJ2-7
clone_size: NA
d_call: TRBD1
cdr3_aa: CASSMDRGREQYF
cdr3_nt: TGTGCCAGTAGTATGGACAGGGGTCGCGAGCAGTACTTC

v_call: TRBV25-1
j_call: TRBJ1-2
clone_size: NA
d_call: NA
cdr3_aa: CASLPPGIYNYGYTF
cdr3_nt: TGTGCCAGCCTCCCGCCGGGGATTTATAACTATGGCTACACCTTC

v_call: TRBV6-5
j_call: TRBJ2-3
clone_size: NA
d_call: NA
cdr3_aa: CASSSWAPHMPHTQYF
cdr3_nt: TGTGCCAGCAGTTCTTGGGCGCCCCATATGCCCCATACGCAGTATTTT

v_call: TRBV19
j_call: TRBJ2-5
clone_size: NA
d_call: TRBD2
cdr3_aa: CASSKSVAGVVEATQYF
cdr3_nt: TGTGCCAGTAGTAAGTCCGTAGCGGGAGTGGTAGAGGCGACCCAGTACTTC

v_call: TRBV5-1
j_call: TRBJ2-7
clone_size: NA
d_call: NA
cdr3_aa: CASSDARGSYEQYF
cdr3_nt: TGCGCCAGCAGCGACGCCCGTGGGAGCTACGAGCAGTACTTC

v_call: TRBV10-2
j_call: TRBJ1-5
clone_size: NA
d_call: NA
cdr3_aa: CASSESNPGRNQPQHF
cdr3_nt: TGCGCCAGCAGTGAGTCTAATCCGGGACGGAATCAGCCCCAGCATTTT

v_call: TRBV4-1
j_call: TRBJ2-1
clone_size: NA
d_call: TRBD1
cdr3_aa: CASRPGQGAREQFF
cdr3_nt: TGCGCCAGCAGACCGGGACAGGGGGCGCGGGAGCAGTTCTTC

v_call: TRBV2
j_call: TRBJ1-1
clone_size: NA
d_call: NA
cdr3_aa: CASSEGMNTEAFF
cdr3_nt: TGTGCCAGCAGTGAGGGGATGAACACTGAAGCTTTCTTT

v_call: TRBV10-3
j_call: TRBJ2-7
clone_size: NA
d_call: NA
cdr3_aa: CAISDLYEQYF
cdr3_nt: TGTGCCATCAGCGACCTCTACGAGCAGTACTTC

v_call: TRBV25-1
j_call: TRBJ2-7
clone_size: NA
d_call: NA
cdr3_aa: CASSDPSESYEQYF
cdr3_nt: TGTGCCAGCAGTGACCCTAGCGAATCCTACGAGCAGTACTTC

v_call: TRBV19
j_call: TRBJ2-5
clone_size: NA
d_call: NA
cdr3_aa: CASSIASVKETQYF
cdr3_nt: TGTGCCAGTAGTATAGCCAGCGTCAAGGAGACCCAGTACTTC

v_call: TRBV30
j_call: TRBJ1-1
clone_size: NA
d_call: NA
cdr3_aa: CAWSSGGNTEAFF
cdr3_nt: TGTGCCTGGAGTTCTGGGGGCAACACTGAAGCTTTCTTT

v_call: TRBV28
j_call: TRBJ2-1
clone_size: NA
d_call: NA
cdr3_aa: CASSLSAGALDNEQFF
cdr3_nt: TGTGCCAGCAGTTTATCTGCCGGGGCCCTTGACAATGAGCAGTTCTTC

v_call: TRBV2
j_call: TRBJ2-2
clone_size: NA
d_call: NA
cdr3_aa: CASSEASPPNTGELFF
cdr3_nt: TGTGCCAGCAGTGAGGCTAGCCCACCAAACACCGGGGAGCTGTTTTTT

v_call: TRBV7-9
j_call: TRBJ2-7
clone_size: NA
d_call: TRBD1
cdr3_aa: CASSPSRMAGGYYEQYF
cdr3_nt: TGTGCCAGCAGCCCTAGCCGGATGGCAGGGGGTTACTACGAGCAGTACTTC

v_call: TRBV5-1
j_call: TRBJ1-1
clone_size: NA
d_call: NA
cdr3_aa: CASSLDIQNTEAFF
cdr3_nt: TGCGCCAGCAGCCTGGACATCCAGAACACTGAAGCTTTCTTT

v_call: TRBV10-3
j_call: TRBJ2-2
clone_size: NA
d_call: NA
cdr3_aa: CAIRRSGALISTGELFF
cdr3_nt: TGTGCCATCAGGCGGAGCGGAGCGCTTATTTCCACCGGGGAGCTGTTTTTT

v_call: TRBV5-1
j_call: TRBJ2-7
clone_size: once
d_call: TRBD2
cdr3_aa: CASSLGTSGTHEQYF
cdr3_nt: TGCGCCAGCAGCTTGGGGACTAGCGGAACCCACGAGCAGTACTTC

v_call: TRBV27
j_call: TRBJ1-2
clone_size: NA
d_call: TRBD1
cdr3_aa: CASSTPGGPIYGYTF
cdr3_nt: TGTGCCAGCAGTACTCCAGGGGGCCCAATATATGGCTACACCTTC

v_call: TRBV18
j_call: TRBJ2-6
clone_size: NA
d_call: TRBD1
cdr3_aa: CASSQLGQVYSGANVLTF
cdr3_nt: TGTGCCAGCTCACAGTTGGGACAGGTATACTCTGGGGCCAACGTCCTGACTTTC

v_call: TRBV27
j_call: TRBJ2-7
clone_size: NA
d_call: NA
cdr3_aa: CASSPLGEPSAYEQYF
cdr3_nt: TGTGCCAGCAGCCCTTTAGGGGAACCTTCAGCCTACGAGCAGTACTTC

v_call: TRBV6-5
j_call: TRBJ1-5
clone_size: NA
d_call: NA
cdr3_aa: CASSPLSYSNQPQHF
cdr3_nt: TGTGCCAGCAGTCCCTTAAGTTATAGCAATCAGCCCCAGCATTTT

v_call: TRBV6-1
j_call: TRBJ2-7
clone_size: NA
d_call: TRBD1
cdr3_aa: CASLGTGWREQYF
cdr3_nt: TGTGCCAGCTTGGGGACAGGGTGGAGGGAGCAGTACTTC

v_call: TRBV7-9
j_call: TRBJ1-3
clone_size: few
d_call: NA
cdr3_aa: CASSLVLNTIYF
cdr3_nt: TGTGCCAGCAGCTTAGTACTAAACACCATATATTTT

v_call: TRBV28
j_call: TRBJ2-7
clone_size: once
d_call: TRBD2
cdr3_aa: CASSPLGLAGGIYEQYF
cdr3_nt: TGTGCCAGCAGCCCCCTTGGACTAGCGGGAGGCATCTACGAGCAGTACTTC

v_call: TRBV28
j_call: TRBJ2-5
clone_size: NA
d_call: NA
cdr3_aa: CASSFTLETQYF
cdr3_nt: TGTGCCAGCAGTTTCACCCTAGAGACCCAGTACTTC

v_call: TRBV5-1
j_call: TRBJ1-1
clone_size: few
d_call: TRBD1
cdr3_aa: CASSLDRGLASSEAFF
cdr3_nt: TGCGCCAGCAGCTTGGATAGGGGGCTTGCCTCGTCTGAAGCTTTCTTT

v_call: TRBV30
j_call: TRBJ2-3
clone_size: NA
d_call: NA
cdr3_aa: CAWSAGVPLSGTQYF
cdr3_nt: TGTGCCTGGAGTGCGGGAGTTCCTCTCTCCGGTACGCAGTATTTT

v_call: TRBV5-4
j_call: TRBJ1-2
clone_size: NA
d_call: NA
cdr3_aa: CASSLATELYGYTF
cdr3_nt: TGTGCCAGCAGCTTAGCAACAGAGCTCTATGGCTACACCTTC

v_call: TRBV10-3
j_call: TRBJ2-7
clone_size: NA
d_call: NA
cdr3_aa: CAISDRVQLGTGAYEQYF
cdr3_nt: TGTGCCATCAGTGATCGGGTCCAGCTAGGGACGGGGGCCTACGAGCAGTACTTC

v_call: TRBV7-9
j_call: TRBJ1-2
clone_size: NA
d_call: NA
cdr3_aa: CASSLVPGPNYGYTF
cdr3_nt: TGTGCCAGCAGCTTAGTCCCAGGCCCGAATTATGGCTACACCTTC

v_call: TRBV10-3
j_call: TRBJ1-2
clone_size: NA
d_call: NA
cdr3_aa: CAISVNDLRPYGYTF
cdr3_nt: TGTGCCATCAGTGTTAATGACCTACGACCATATGGCTACACCTTC

v_call: TRBV30
j_call: TRBJ2-1
clone_size: NA
d_call: NA
cdr3_aa: CAWGSVGTGYNEQFF
cdr3_nt: TGTGCCTGGGGGAGCGTGGGGACGGGCTACAATGAGCAGTTCTTC

v_call: TRBV19
j_call: TRBJ1-2
clone_size: once
d_call: NA
cdr3_aa: CASSRWEPQPSNYGYTF
cdr3_nt: TGTGCCAGTAGTAGGTGGGAGCCTCAACCTTCAAACTATGGCTACACCTTC

v_call: TRBV7-9
j_call: TRBJ2-7
clone_size: NA
d_call: NA
cdr3_aa: CASSLDLRLTERRNYEQYF
cdr3_nt: TGTGCCAGCAGCTTAGATCTCCGGTTGACGGAGCGAAGGAATTACGAGCAGTACTTC

v_call: TRBV6-6
j_call: TRBJ1-1
clone_size: NA
d_call: NA
cdr3_aa: CASTRTQNTEAFF
cdr3_nt: TGTGCCAGCACTCGGACACAGAACACTGAAGCTTTCTTT

v_call: TRBV7-9
j_call: TRBJ1-1
clone_size: NA
d_call: TRBD1
cdr3_aa: CASSLGDRGGSEAFF
cdr3_nt: TGTGCCAGCAGCTTAGGGGACAGGGGGGGATCTGAAGCTTTCTTT

v_call: TRBV30
j_call: TRBJ2-2
clone_size: NA
d_call: NA
cdr3_aa: CAWRGGPDGELFF
cdr3_nt: TGTGCCTGGAGGGGCGGCCCTGACGGGGAGCTGTTTTTT

v_call: TRBV7-3
j_call: TRBJ2-5
clone_size: once
d_call: NA
cdr3_aa: CASSSGTEETQYF
cdr3_nt: TGTGCCAGCAGCTCAGGGACCGAAGAGACCCAGTACTTC

v_call: TRBV7-2
j_call: TRBJ2-3
clone_size: NA
d_call: TRBD2
cdr3_aa: CASSPGLAGGEDTQYF
cdr3_nt: TGTGCCAGCAGCCCGGGATTGGCGGGAGGTGAAGATACGCAGTATTTT

v_call: TRBV28
j_call: TRBJ1-2
clone_size: once
d_call: NA
cdr3_aa: CASTIRVDYGYTF
cdr3_nt: TGTGCCAGCACTATTAGGGTCGACTATGGCTACACCTTC

v_call: TRBV7-2
j_call: TRBJ2-5
clone_size: once
d_call: NA
cdr3_aa: CASSRAPGTQYF
cdr3_nt: TGTGCCAGCAGCCGCGCCCCCGGGACCCAGTACTTC

v_call: TRBV7-2
j_call: TRBJ2-7
clone_size: once
d_call: NA
cdr3_aa: CASSLAGGYGQYF
cdr3_nt: TGTGCCAGCAGCTTAGCGGGGGGCTACGGGCAGTACTTC

v_call: TRBV27
j_call: TRBJ2-5
clone_size: once
d_call: TRBD1
cdr3_aa: CASAPASGQGSLAQYF
cdr3_nt: TGTGCCAGCGCTCCGGCTTCGGGACAGGGGTCGTTGGCCCAGTACTTC

v_call: TRBV9
j_call: TRBJ2-7
clone_size: NA
d_call: TRBD2
cdr3_aa: CASSVVAGQGREVAYEQYF
cdr3_nt: TGTGCCAGCAGCGTAGTAGCGGGACAAGGGAGAGAGGTAGCCTACGAGCAGTACTTC

v_call: TRBV6-1
j_call: TRBJ1-4
clone_size: NA
d_call: NA
cdr3_aa: CASSEALLTTNEKLFF
cdr3_nt: TGTGCCAGCAGTGAAGCGCTTCTAACCACTAATGAAAAACTGTTTTTT

v_call: TRBV27
j_call: TRBJ2-7
clone_size: NA
d_call: NA
cdr3_aa: CASHPYEQYF
cdr3_nt: TGTGCCAGCCACCCCTACGAGCAGTACTTC

v_call: TRBV21-1
j_call: TRBJ2-7
clone_size: NA
d_call: NA
cdr3_aa: CASSKARGTPVSGEQYF
cdr3_nt: TGTGCCAGCAGCAAAGCGAGAGGGACCCCCGTATCCGGCGAGCAGTACTTC

v_call: TRBV5-1
j_call: TRBJ2-3
clone_size: NA
d_call: TRBD1
cdr3_aa: CASMTGTGRTSTDTQYF
cdr3_nt: TGCGCCAGTATGACCGGGACAGGGAGAACTAGCACAGATACGCAGTATTTT

v_call: TRBV4-2
j_call: TRBJ1-2
clone_size: NA
d_call: NA
cdr3_aa: CASSPFGPVTAYGYTF
cdr3_nt: TGTGCCAGCAGCCCCTTTGGCCCAGTCACAGCCTATGGCTACACCTTC

v_call: TRBV4-1
j_call: TRBJ2-3
clone_size: NA
d_call: NA
cdr3_aa: CASSQVSAGAEYF
cdr3_nt: TGCGCCAGCAGCCAAGTTTCGGCGGGGGCCGAGTATTTT

v_call: TRBV18
j_call: TRBJ2-7
clone_size: NA
d_call: NA
cdr3_aa: CASSQPGSSGEQYF
cdr3_nt: TGTGCCAGCTCCCAACCGGGAAGCTCGGGGGAGCAGTACTTC

v_call: TRBV7-2
j_call: TRBJ1-5
clone_size: NA
d_call: NA
cdr3_aa: CASKSTFRGNQPQHF
cdr3_nt: TGTGCCAGCAAATCGACATTCAGGGGCAATCAGCCCCAGCATTTT

v_call: TRBV2
j_call: TRBJ1-6
clone_size: NA
d_call: NA
cdr3_aa: CASSELMDSPLHF
cdr3_nt: TGTGCCAGCAGTGAACTGATGGATTCACCCCTCCACTTT

v_call: TRBV6-5
j_call: TRBJ1-1
clone_size: NA
d_call: TRBD1
cdr3_aa: CASRIRGLVEAFF
cdr3_nt: TGTGCCAGCAGGATAAGGGGGCTGGTTGAAGCTTTCTTT

v_call: TRBV6-1
j_call: TRBJ1-5
clone_size: once
d_call: NA
cdr3_aa: CASSETQRNQPQHF
cdr3_nt: TGTGCCAGCAGTGAAACACAGCGGAATCAGCCCCAGCATTTT

v_call: TRBV27
j_call: TRBJ2-1
clone_size: NA
d_call: TRBD1
cdr3_aa: CASSSSTGWNYNEQFF
cdr3_nt: TGTGCCAGCAGTTCCTCGACAGGGTGGAACTACAATGAGCAGTTCTTC